The clone carrying this TCR beta chain showed up just once. Profiling relied on immunoSEQ multiplex PCR, and the TCRdb table lists in-frame clones only, not all of them. This table holds over 850,000 clones, around three quarters found once. These data are taken from a study of shared clonotypes between healthy human individuals. Naive CD45RA+ and memory CD45RA-negative subsets were split from CD4+ cells. V was shortened by 0 bases and J by 10 bases, with 13 bases between the two germline ends. The germline V gene encodes CDR1 ENHRY and CDR2 SYGVKD. This CDR3 is 14 amino acids long. Sequencing was carried out using memory CD4+ T cells from PBMCs. Documented subset: CD45RA-negative fraction. The chain recombines TRBV10-3 with TRBJ2-1; D gene unclear. This TCR came from a young man in good health. Some clones in this sample may be carry-over from other donors' samples. This chain's CDR3 is CAISESIVTGEQFF. CDR3 sequence (DNA): TGTGCCATCAGTGAGTCGATTGTAACCGGGGAGCAGTTCTTC.